Listed below are T cell receptor beta chains from one sample, sequenced in a study of cytomegalovirus exposure and HLA in healthy donors. The protocol was immunoSEQ multiplex PCR, while the TCRdb copy is restricted to in-frame clones and leaves out a portion. The repertoire holds 95,000 to 100,000 clones, approximately 71% seen once, with 7.5% to 9% in the top ten. What was sequenced was PBMCs. The receptor source for this set is a female donor in good health and CMV-seronegative. Both conserved end residues are part of each CDR3. A D gene is named only where the DNA matches it firmly. Expanded clones are given a class, and other clones once, few, many or no size at all.

j_call v_call d_call clone_size cdr3_aa cdr3_nt
TRBJ2-3 TRBV13 TRBD2 - CASSPGKGGGRAEAQYF TGTGCCAGCAGCCCCGGGAAAGGGGGCGGGAGGGCCGAAGCGCAGTATTTT
TRBJ2-3 TRBV9 TRBD2 - CASSARGLADFTDTQYF TGTGCCAGCAGCGCCCGGGGACTAGCGGATTTCACAGATACGCAGTATTTT
TRBJ2-2 TRBV5-6 TRBD2 few CASSDGLGGTGELFF TGTGCCAGCAGTGATGGACTAGGAGGCACCGGGGAGCTGTTTTTT
TRBJ2-7 TRBV27 TRBD2 - CASKLAGGKAYEQYF TGTGCCAGCAAACTAGCGGGAGGCAAAGCCTACGAGCAGTACTTC
TRBJ1-2 TRBV19 TRBD1 - CASSIGPPGTGNGYTF TGTGCCAGTAGTATAGGCCCACCCGGGACAGGGAATGGCTACACCTTC
TRBJ1-2 TRBV4-1 - few CASSQPGGLYYGYTF TGCGCCAGCAGCCAACCGGGGGGTTTATACTATGGCTACACCTTC
TRBJ2-7 TRBV18 TRBD1 - CASSATGDEQYF TGTGCCAGCTCAGCGACAGGGGACGAGCAGTACTTC
TRBJ2-7 TRBV10-2 - few CASTHSYEQYF TGCGCCAGCACCCACTCCTACGAGCAGTACTTC
TRBJ1-4 TRBV30 - - CAWSVSRMDEKLFF TGTGCCTGGAGTGTAAGCAGGATGGATGAAAAACTGTTTTTT
TRBJ2-7 TRBV18 TRBD1 - CASSPGAATGLRLLYEQYF TGTGCCAGCTCACCGGGGGCGGCGACAGGGCTCAGATTACTTTACGAGCAGTACTTC
TRBJ1-6 TRBV21-1 - few CARREESPLHF TGTGCCAGGCGAGAGGAATCACCCCTCCACTTT
TRBJ2-5 TRBV5-1 TRBD1 once CASSTDRKGEETQYF TGCGCCAGCAGCACGGACAGGAAAGGGGAAGAGACCCAGTACTTC
TRBJ2-1 TRBV28 TRBD1 - CASSGTEQGDRQFF TGTGCCAGCAGTGGGACCGAACAGGGGGACAGGCAGTTCTTC
TRBJ1-5 TRBV28 - few CASSPSDSNNQPQHF TGTGCCAGCAGTCCCTCCGACAGTAACAATCAGCCCCAGCATTTT
TRBJ1-1 TRBV5-4 - - CASSLSWAPEAFF TGTGCCAGCAGCTTGAGTTGGGCACCTGAAGCTTTCTTT
TRBJ1-5 TRBV2 - few CASSEEAGFGQPQHF TGTGCCAGCAGTGAAGAGGCAGGGTTTGGGCAGCCCCAGCATTTT
TRBJ1-1 TRBV19 - - CASSFGTWGGTEAFF TGTGCCAGTAGTTTCGGGACTTGGGGGGGGACTGAAGCTTTCTTT
TRBJ1-5 TRBV28 TRBD1 - CASSLVGQESNQPQHF TGTGCCAGCAGCCTCGTTGGACAGGAAAGCAATCAGCCCCAGCATTTT
TRBJ2-1 TRBV9 - - CASSRGSSYNEQFF TGTGCCAGCAGTCGAGGGAGCTCCTACAATGAGCAGTTCTTC
TRBJ2-7 TRBV6-5 - - CASSKGGVWGEQYF TGTGCCAGCAGTAAAGGGGGGGTGTGGGGCGAGCAGTACTTC
TRBJ2-7 TRBV19 TRBD1 - CASSIAQGAYEQYF TGTGCCAGTAGTATTGCACAGGGGGCCTACGAGCAGTACTTC
TRBJ2-7 TRBV7-2 TRBD2 few CASSLDGLAGGYEQYF TGTGCCAGCAGCTTAGATGGACTAGCGGGAGGGTACGAGCAGTACTTC
TRBJ2-1 TRBV30 TRBD2 - CAWSGLAGVGEQFF TGTGCCTGGAGTGGTCTAGCGGGAGTGGGGGAGCAGTTCTTC
TRBJ1-2 TRBV5-1 TRBD1 few CASSLGTGDGYTF TGCGCCAGCAGCTTGGGGACAGGGGATGGCTACACCTTC
TRBJ2-7 TRBV6-4 TRBD2 once CASSDLAGVPEQYF TGTGCCAGCAGTGACCTGGCGGGAGTGCCCGAGCAGTACTTC
TRBJ1-4 TRBV29-1 - - CSVGLNGRGPEKLFF TGCAGCGTTGGATTGAACGGCAGGGGACCCGAAAAACTGTTTTTT
TRBJ1-1 TRBV5-1 - - CASSLLPRGTEAFF TGCGCCAGCAGCTTGCTCCCCCGAGGGACTGAAGCTTTCTTT
TRBJ1-2 TRBV15 - - CATSRDLAGPYGYTF TGTGCCACCAGCAGAGATCTCGCGGGACCCTATGGCTACACCTTC
TRBJ1-2 TRBV28 TRBD1 - CASSPAGTGYSYTF TGTGCCAGCAGTCCAGCCGGGACAGGGTACAGCTACACCTTC
TRBJ2-3 TRBV4-1 - - CASSQGQGRDTDTQYF TGCGCCAGCAGCCAGGGGCAGGGGCGCGACACAGATACGCAGTATTTT
TRBJ2-1 TRBV7-9 - - CASSPRDFKNEQFF TGTGCCAGCAGCCCGCGGGATTTTAAGAATGAGCAGTTCTTC
TRBJ2-7 TRBV2 TRBD2 - CASMSTSGGYPLYEQYF TGTGCCAGCATGAGTACTAGCGGGGGGTACCCTCTCTACGAGCAGTACTTC
TRBJ2-6 TRBV2 - - CASTPWRISGANVLTF TGTGCCAGCACTCCTTGGAGGATCTCTGGGGCCAACGTCCTGACTTTC
TRBJ2-2 TRBV27 - few CASSLSVTSAGYDTGELFF TGTGCCAGCAGTTTATCTGTTACTTCGGCAGGGTATGACACCGGGGAGCTGTTTTTT
TRBJ1-2 TRBV6-4 - - CASSDSGGGKGYTF TGTGCCAGCAGTGACTCAGGTGGGGGGAAAGGCTACACCTTC
TRBJ2-2 TRBV6-6 TRBD1 - CASSATGVTGELFF TGTGCCAGCAGTGCTACAGGGGTCACCGGGGAGCTGTTTTTT
TRBJ1-2 TRBV18 - - CASSQGGKQDGYTF TGTGCCAGCTCACAGGGAGGGAAGCAGGATGGCTACACCTTC
TRBJ2-5 TRBV4-2 TRBD1 - CASSQIQGGQETQYF TGTGCCAGCAGCCAAATACAGGGGGGACAAGAGACCCAGTACTTC
TRBJ2-3 TRBV27 - - CASRPERKGTDTQYF TGTGCCAGCAGGCCCGAGAGGAAGGGGACAGATACGCAGTATTTT
TRBJ1-3 TRBV28 - - CASGGGRTSGNTIYF TGTGCCAGCGGGGGCGGGAGAACCTCTGGAAACACCATATATTTT
TRBJ2-2 TRBV9 TRBD2 few CASRGGVDTGELFF TGTGCCAGCAGGGGGGGGGTGGACACCGGGGAGCTGTTTTTT
TRBJ1-2 TRBV4-3 - few CASSLSGGNTNYGYTF TGCGCCAGCAGCCTATCCGGGGGAAATACTAACTATGGCTACACCTTC
TRBJ2-1 TRBV9 - - CASSQGQFNEQFF TGTGCCAGCAGCCAAGGACAATTCAATGAGCAGTTCTTC
TRBJ2-3 TRBV6-1 - - CAGRGGGIGTDTQYF TGTGCCGGCAGGGGAGGGGGAATCGGCACAGATACGCAGTATTTT
TRBJ2-3 TRBV4-1 TRBD2 - CASSQWPSGRIRPGDTQYF TGCGCCAGCAGCCAATGGCCTAGCGGGAGAATACGACCAGGGGATACGCAGTATTTT
TRBJ1-1 TRBV6-1 TRBD1 few CAGSGQLNTEAFF TGTGCCGGATCGGGACAGTTGAACACTGAAGCTTTCTTT
TRBJ2-7 TRBV10-3 - - CAISETTESYEQYF TGTGCCATCAGTGAGACGACAGAATCCTACGAGCAGTACTTC
TRBJ1-4 TRBV20-1 - - CSARATTGPFF TGCAGTGCCCGGGCCACGACAGGCCCCTTTTTT
TRBJ2-2 TRBV27 - few CASSFSGNTGELFF TGTGCCAGCAGTTTTAGCGGGAACACCGGGGAGCTGTTTTTT
TRBJ1-3 TRBV7-2 - few CASSLDRTVGNTIYF TGTGCCAGCAGCTTAGATAGGACAGTAGGAAACACCATATATTTT
TRBJ1-4 TRBV30 - - CAWSVTSWVDYEKLFF TGTGCCTGGAGTGTGACCAGTTGGGTGGACTATGAAAAACTGTTTTTT
TRBJ2-5 TRBV28 - - CASSLPLRGPEAQYF TGTGCCAGCAGTCTACCCCTCAGGGGCCCCGAGGCCCAGTACTTC
TRBJ1-3 TRBV11-1 - - CASSHYQRSSGNTIYF TGTGCCAGCAGCCATTACCAGCGGAGCTCTGGAAACACCATATATTTT
TRBJ1-1 TRBV5-1 TRBD1 - CASSALGGGRSEAFF TGCGCCAGCAGCGCCTTAGGAGGGGGCCGGAGTGAAGCTTTCTTT
TRBJ2-7 TRBV11-2 TRBD2 - CASSLVASGGLFSYEQYF TGTGCCAGCAGCTTAGTTGCTAGCGGGGGGCTATTCTCCTACGAGCAGTACTTC
TRBJ2-3 TRBV30 TRBD2 - CAWNPLAGGRDTQYF TGTGCCTGGAACCCCCTAGCGGGGGGGAGGGATACGCAGTATTTT
TRBJ2-7 TRBV4-2 - - CASSQEASYEQYF TGTGCCAGCAGCCAGGAGGCCTCCTACGAGCAGTACTTC
TRBJ2-7 TRBV6-1 TRBD1 - CASSAQQGPSYEQYF TGTGCCAGCAGTGCACAACAGGGGCCCTCCTACGAGCAGTACTTC
TRBJ2-5 TRBV2 - - CASSSFRGQSQETQYF TGTGCCAGCAGTTCATTCCGCGGACAGAGTCAAGAGACCCAGTACTTC